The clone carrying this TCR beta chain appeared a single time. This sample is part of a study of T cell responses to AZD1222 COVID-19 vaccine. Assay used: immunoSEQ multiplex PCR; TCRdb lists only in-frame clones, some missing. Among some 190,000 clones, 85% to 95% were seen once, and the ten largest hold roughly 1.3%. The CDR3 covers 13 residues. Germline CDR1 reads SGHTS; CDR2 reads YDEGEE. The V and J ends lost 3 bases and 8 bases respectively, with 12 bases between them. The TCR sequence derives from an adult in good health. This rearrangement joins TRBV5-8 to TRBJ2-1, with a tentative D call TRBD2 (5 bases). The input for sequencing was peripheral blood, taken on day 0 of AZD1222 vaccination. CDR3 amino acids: CASSSLGRDEQFF. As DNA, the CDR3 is TGTGCCAGCAGCTCACTAGGGCGAGATGAGCAGTTCTTC.